This T cell receptor (beta chain) was profiled in a study of blood T cell repertoires in COVID-19. Germline V gene sequence: CDR1 LNHDA, CDR2 SQIVND (reference sequence). The CDR3 sequence is 15 residues long. The trim removed 9 bases at V and 3 bases at J, leaving 14 bases unmatched. The repertoire was sequenced with immunoSEQ multiplex PCR; TCRdb's copy has only in-frame clones and lacks some. The sample records around 300,000 clones, just under 90% being singletons. The chain has TRBV19 and TRBJ2-7, with 7 bases identical to TRBD1. The source is a woman in her sixties or seventies who had recovered from COVID-19. What was sequenced was PBMCs or T cells enriched from blood (not recorded which). As DNA, the CDR3 is TGTGCCAGCCAACAAGCCGGGACAGATTTCTACGAGCAGTACTTC. It translates to CASQQAGTDFYEQYF.